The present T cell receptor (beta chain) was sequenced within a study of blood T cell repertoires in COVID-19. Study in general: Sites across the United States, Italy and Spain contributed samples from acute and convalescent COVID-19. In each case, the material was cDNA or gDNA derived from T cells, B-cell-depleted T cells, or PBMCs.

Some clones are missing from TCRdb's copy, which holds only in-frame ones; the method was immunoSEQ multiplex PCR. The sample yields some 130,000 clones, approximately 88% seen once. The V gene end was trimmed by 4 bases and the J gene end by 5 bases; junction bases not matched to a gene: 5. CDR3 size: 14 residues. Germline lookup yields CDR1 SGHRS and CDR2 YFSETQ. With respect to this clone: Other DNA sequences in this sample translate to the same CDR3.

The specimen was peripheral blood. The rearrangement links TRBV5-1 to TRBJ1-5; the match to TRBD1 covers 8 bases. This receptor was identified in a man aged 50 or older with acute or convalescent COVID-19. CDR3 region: CASSPGTGYQPQHF. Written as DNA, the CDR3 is TGCGCCAGCAGCCCTGGGACAGGTTATCAGCCCCAGCATTTT.